This T cell receptor (beta chain) was identified during a study of blood T cell repertoires in COVID-19 (dated by TCRdb to about 2020). Background on the whole study: Collaborator samples came from the United States, Italy and Spain and covered acute and convalescent phases of COVID-19. The material from the prospective study consisted of cDNA or gDNA derived from T cells, B-cell-depleted T cells, or PBMCs. Deeply sampled blood TCRbeta repertoires from subjects exposed to, actively infected with, or recovered from COVID-19 were included in the dataset. A freely available public database, intended as a resource for researchers studying the immune response to SARS-CoV-2, is where the repertoires were released. The samples were drawn from two sources: the first 160 participants of the ongoing ImmuneRACE study, and 950 to 1,500 subjects contributed by 6 global collaborators. Nearly every sample came with metadata listing a de-identified subject ID, COVID-19 status, age in years and sex. Where available, HLA class I and class II types were obtained from metadata supplied by the sample provider rather than from assay-based typing. Paper-wide results and their limitations: The amount of clinical and demographic metadata varied by source and participant and was provided uncurated.

Trimming removed 1 base from V and 5 bases from J, leaving 15 bases between the germline ends. Taken from cysteine to phenylalanine, the CDR3 has 16 residues. This entry keeps only the CDR3 DNA: 48 bases, framed from base 1. The germline V gene encodes CDR1 LGHDT and CDR2 YNNKEL (reference sequence). TCRbeta CDR3 regions were amplified from genomic DNA using the immunoSEQ Assay, a bias-controlled multiplex PCR. In the authors' own workflow: Within the assay, amplification of reference gene primers was used to estimate how many nucleated cells each sample contained. Sequence reads were collapsed and filtered to measure the absolute abundance of every unique TCRbeta CDR3 rearrangement. For each sample, productive Simpson clonality was calculated as the square root of Simpson's diversity index over productive rearrangements. TCRdb limited this immuneACCESS table to in-frame rearrangements with V and J called. A share of clones is missing; checked studies link under half to unresolved V genes, and the rest is unexplained. Clone size and V and J calls were adopted from that table, with D and trimming inferred from the DNA. For this sample there are about 40,000 clones; about 85% appear just once. The ten largest clones represent roughly 18% of the sample.

The collaborating institutions used their own protocols to collect whole blood in K2EDTA tubes. For TCRbeta analysis, collaborator samples were shipped as frozen whole blood, as isolated PBMCs, or as DNA extracted from either sample type. This clone was seen more than once but under ten times. Its antigen is still unknown. No quality values exist for individual bases; no much larger clone is one base distant. The sequence links TRBV3-1 (or the pseudogene TRBV3-2) to TRBJ2-4; matching of 6 bases hints at TRBD2 as the D gene. Sequencing was carried out using peripheral blood. The receptor was isolated from a man aged 45-65 years in a cohort sampled during active COVID-19. The nucleotide sequence is given as TGTGCCAGCAGCCAAGTTTCGGGTACTAGCCAAAACATTCAGTACTTC. It encodes CASSQVSGTSQNIQYF.